The rows below give T cell receptor beta chains drawn from one sample of a study of PD-1 blockade in classical Hodgkin lymphoma. Clones were sequenced by immunoSEQ multiplex PCR, and TCRdb holds only the in-frame ones, with some missing. The table shows under 60,000 clones, with approximately 70% occurring only once. The sample was peripheral blood mononuclear cells (PBMCs), taken at baseline. The source of these receptors is a human donor with classical Hodgkin lymphoma. CDR3s include the opening cysteine and the closing phenylalanine or tryptophan. D genes are given only for firm matches. Size is stated for part of the rows, as once, few or many counts, or as a class when the clone is expanded.

>-|TRBJ2-7|TRBV6-1|TRBD2
CASSMTSGAYEQYF
TGTGCCAGCAGTATGACTAGCGGGGCCTACGAGCAGTACTTC
>-|TRBJ2-1|TRBV28|TRBD2
CASSGTGTSVHNEQFF
TGTGCCAGCAGCGGAACCGGGACTAGCGTGCACAATGAGCAGTTCTTC
>few|TRBJ1-1|TRBV6-1|-
CASSTTGTEAFF
TGTGCCAGCAGCACAACAGGGACTGAAGCTTTCTTT
>-|TRBJ2-7|TRBV11-2|TRBD1
CASSSSGTGFFEQYF
TGTGCCAGCAGCTCGAGCGGGACAGGGTTCTTCGAGCAGTACTTC
>-|TRBJ2-7|TRBV5-1|TRBD1
CASSRDRSYAEQYF
TGCGCCAGCAGCAGGGACAGATCTTACGCTGAGCAGTACTTC
>-|TRBJ1-1|TRBV28|-
CASSLSGIDEAFF
TGTGCCAGCAGTTTGAGCGGGATTGATGAAGCTTTCTTT
>few|TRBJ1-6|TRBV4-2|-
CASSQDGRSPLHF
TGTGCCAGCAGCCAAGATGGAAGGTCACCCCTCCACTTT
>-|TRBJ2-5|TRBV7-7|TRBD1
CASSYRWGQQETQYF
TGTGCTAGCAGCTACCGATGGGGACAGCAAGAGACCCAGTACTTC
>-|TRBJ1-5|TRBV19|-
CASSMMDISQPQHF
TGTGCCAGTAGTATGATGGACATAAGCCAGCCCCAGCATTTT
>-|TRBJ2-3|TRBV9|TRBD1
CASSSDGTGRSDTQYF
TGTGCCAGCAGCTCCGATGGGACAGGGAGGTCAGATACGCAGTATTTT
>few|TRBJ2-2|TRBV6-5|TRBD1
CASSYEGTGAGELFF
TGTGCCAGCAGTTACGAGGGGACAGGTGCCGGGGAGCTGTTTTTT
>-|TRBJ2-7|TRBV5-1|-
CASRDSGNYEQYF
TGCGCCAGCAGAGATAGCGGAAATTACGAGCAGTACTTC
>few|TRBJ2-3|TRBV2|TRBD1
CASSFEGQASTDTQYF
TGTGCCAGCAGTTTCGAGGGACAGGCTAGCACAGATACGCAGTATTTT
>-|TRBJ1-4|TRBV6-1|-
CASSEYGGEKLFF
TGTGCCAGCAGTGAATACGGGGGGGAAAAACTGTTTTTT
>medium-sized|TRBJ1-2|TRBV27|TRBD1
CASSAVTGRGYTF
TGTGCCAGCAGTGCTGTGACAGGGAGGGGCTACACCTTC
>-|TRBJ2-1|TRBV5-1|TRBD2
CASSPSGTSGRNNEQFF
TGCGCCAGCAGCCCCTCTGGGACTAGCGGGAGGAATAATGAGCAGTTCTTC
>once|TRBJ2-7|TRBV5-1|TRBD1
CASSFYRGYEQYF
TGCGCCAGCAGCTTTTACAGGGGATACGAGCAGTACTTC
>-|TRBJ2-2|TRBV7-3|-
CASSLTAGGGELFF
TGTGCCAGCAGCTTAACGGCCGGGGGCGGGGAGCTGTTTTTT
>-|TRBJ2-3|TRBV6-1|TRBD2
CASSTGLAGIDTQYF
TGTGCCAGCAGCACGGGACTAGCGGGAATAGATACGCAGTATTTT
>few|TRBJ2-6|TRBV7-8|-
CASSSLAGASGANVLTF
TGTGCCAGCAGCTCCCTGGCGGGCGCTTCCGGGGCCAACGTCCTGACTTTC
>-|TRBJ1-2|TRBV30|TRBD1
CAWSDDPSGQLNYGYTF
TGTGCCTGGAGTGACGACCCGTCGGGACAGCTTAACTATGGCTACACCTTC
>-|TRBJ1-1|TRBV6-5|-
CASSSPTGWAFF
TGTGCCAGCAGTTCCCCCACGGGGTGGGCTTTCTTT
>-|TRBJ2-5|TRBV5-1|TRBD1
CASRRTGGGETQYF
TGCGCCAGCCGACGGACAGGGGGCGGAGAGACCCAGTACTTC
>once|TRBJ2-7|TRBV5-5|TRBD1
CASQVERTGSSYEQYF
TGTGCCAGCCAAGTCGAGAGGACAGGTAGCTCCTACGAGCAGTACTTC
>once|TRBJ1-1|TRBV25-1|-
CASSESLTKTEAFF
TGTGCCAGCAGTGAATCCCTAACAAAAACTGAAGCTTTCTTT
>-|TRBJ2-1|TRBV27|-
CASSLGRSPYNEQFF
TGTGCCAGCAGTCTAGGTCGTTCCCCCTACAATGAGCAGTTCTTC
>-|TRBJ2-5|TRBV6-1|-
CASSDVWGRETQYF
TGTGCCAGCAGTGACGTTTGGGGGCGGGAGACCCAGTACTTC
>-|TRBJ2-1|TRBV9|TRBD1
CASSDNPGQGGHQSSYNEQFF
TGTGCCAGCAGCGATAACCCGGGACAGGGGGGTCACCAGAGCTCCTACAATGAGCAGTTCTTC
>-|TRBJ2-3|TRBV11-2|TRBD2
CASSRGSGGASDTQYF
TGTGCCAGCAGCCGGGGAAGCGGGGGGGCATCAGATACGCAGTATTTT
>once|TRBJ1-4|TRBV28|TRBD1
CASSLGTGANEKLFF
TGTGCCAGCAGTTTAGGGACAGGGGCTAATGAAAAACTGTTTTTT
>-|TRBJ1-2|TRBV6-1|-
CASSVGGNYGYTF
TGTGCCAGCAGTGTAGGAGGTAACTATGGCTACACCTTC
>-|TRBJ2-5|TRBV11-3|TRBD2
CASSLLAEQRQETQYF
TGTGCCAGCAGCTTACTAGCGGAACAAAGACAAGAGACCCAGTACTTC
>few|TRBJ2-4|TRBV19|-
CASTGGKNIQYF
TGTGCCAGTACCGGGGGTAAAAACATTCAGTACTTC
>few|TRBJ2-3|TRBV14|-
CASSQGPLWGDTQYF
TGTGCCAGCAGCCAAGGGCCTCTCTGGGGGGATACGCAGTATTTT
>-|TRBJ1-5|TRBV28|-
CASSGLSRPQHF
TGTGCCAGCAGCGGGCTTTCAAGGCCCCAGCATTTT
>-|TRBJ2-3|TRBV6-6|TRBD2
CASTGGADTQYF
TGTGCCAGCACCGGGGGGGCGGATACGCAGTATTTT
>once|TRBJ2-1|TRBV18|TRBD1
CASSPGTGGYNEQFF
TGTGCCAGCTCACCCGGGACAGGGGGCTACAATGAGCAGTTCTTC
>-|TRBJ2-3|TRBV2|TRBD2
CASSASGGLDTQYF
TGTGCCAGCAGTGCTAGCGGGGGGTTAGATACGCAGTATTTT
>-|TRBJ2-7|TRBV28|TRBD2
CASSLSAGFMYEQYF
TGTGCCAGCAGTTTGTCAGCGGGGTTCATGTACGAGCAGTACTTC
>-|TRBJ2-7|TRBV10-2|TRBD2
CASRDPSGRSYEQYF
TGCGCCAGCAGAGACCCTAGCGGGCGCTCCTACGAGCAGTACTTC
>-|TRBJ1-1|TRBV28|-
CASRGGRENTEAFF
TGTGCCAGCCGGGGGGGACGGGAGAACACTGAAGCTTTCTTT
>-|TRBJ2-7|TRBV6-6|-
CASSYSRYALDF
TGTGCCAGCAGTTACTCCCGATACGCCCTGGACTTC
>-|TRBJ2-7|TRBV19|TRBD1
CASSPGQVYEQYF
TGTGCCAGTAGTCCGGGACAGGTCTACGAGCAGTACTTC
>-|TRBJ1-6|TRBV30|TRBD1
CARRTGGAGTSPLHF
TGTGCCCGAAGGACAGGTGGAGCGGGGACCTCACCCCTCCACTTT
>few|TRBJ1-5|TRBV27|-
CASSLTKGGRPQHF
TGTGCCAGCAGTTTAACGAAGGGGGGAAGGCCCCAGCATTTT
>few|TRBJ2-7|TRBV14|TRBD2
CASSQGTSGLSYEQYF
TGTGCCAGCAGCCAGGGAACTAGCGGGTTATCCTACGAGCAGTACTTC